The 13 T cell receptor beta chains given below trace back to one sample, sequenced in a study of neurological immune-mediated disorders. TCRdb reanalysed the 5' RACE reads using MiXCR and keeps one entry per CDR3 protein. The sample has about 46,000 distinct CDR3 sequences, 1.9% seen once. Source material: PBMCs. The source of these receptors is a middle-aged woman with multiple sclerosis.

This clonotype was seen at least ten times. The chain has TRBV7-2 and TRBJ1-2; 8 bases match TRBD1. From germline, CDR1 is SGHTA and CDR2 FQGNSA. The CDR3 contains 13 residues. V dropped 5 bases and J dropped 7; count of bases not matched to a gene: 6. In nucleotides, the CDR3 is TGTGCCAGCAGCCCCGACAGGGGTAGTGGCTACACCTTC. It codes for CASSPDRGSGYTF.

Many counts were recorded for this clonotype. This chain's CDR3 is CASRLAGAAGGELFF. CDR3 coding DNA: TGTGCCAGCAGGCTAGCGGGGGCGGCCGGAGGGGAGCTGTTTTTT. This chain links TRBV12-3 or TRBV12-4 with TRBJ2-2; 10 bases align to TRBD2. The J segment lost 8 bases and the V segment lost 6 bases, leaving 9 bases of the junction unmatched. There are 15 residues in the CDR3.

Only a few counts were recorded for this clonotype. A much larger clone lies a single base off, so this may be a read error. Because it lacks the conserved phenylalanine or tryptophan at the end, this CDR3 is likely a read error. The V call is TRBV5-1, the J call TRBJ2-7, with D maybe TRBD1 (6 bases). Between the trimmed V and J ends, which lost 0 bases and 4 bases, there was a span of 8 bases. This CDR3 spans 13 amino acids. Germline V gene sequence: CDR1 SGHRS, CDR2 YFSETQ. CDR3: CASSLGGQYEQYC. CDR3 nucleotides: TGCGCCAGCAGCTTGGGGGGGCAGTACGAGCAGTACTGC.

Only a few counts were recorded for this clonotype. The germline gene is not matched at one end of the junction; a read error may be the cause. The chain uses TRBV12-3 or TRBV12-4 and TRBJ1-5; the match to TRBD1 covers 9 bases. The CDR3 spans 15 residues. The CDR3 sequence: CASTPDRGLNQPQHF. The CDR3 region has the DNA TGTGCCAGCACTCCCGACAGGGGGTTAAATCAACCCCAGCATTTT.

This clonotype was observed at least ten times. V gene TRBV7-2 combines with J gene TRBJ1-4; no firm D call. Germline V lookup: CDR1 SGHTA, CDR2 FQGNSA. The CDR3 has 14 amino acids. V lost 3 bases, J lost 4 bases, and 9 bases lay in between. CDR3 bases: TGTGCCAGCAGCTTTTGGCACCTTAATGAAAAACTGTTTTTT. Translation gives CASSFWHLNEKLFF. The variable domain in full, with the rest retrieved from reference TRBV7-2 and TRBJ1-4, is GAGVSQSPSNKVTEKGKDVELRCDPISGHTALYWYRQSLGQGLEFLIYFQGNSAPDKSGLPSDRFSAERTGGSVSTLTIQRTQQEDSAVYLCASSFWHLNEKLFFGSGTQLSVL.

In its sample, this clonotype was seen many times. V and J are TRBV9 and TRBJ1-1; unclear D gene. The length of the CDR3 is 13 residues. Trimming removed 2 bases at V and 1 base at J, with 6 bases between. CDR1 SGDLS and CDR2 YYNGEE come from the germline V gene. CDR3 sequence reads: CASSVAGNTEAFF. Here the CDR3 DNA reads TGTGCCAGCAGCGTGGCGGGGAACACTGAAGCTTTCTTT.

The sample holds many counts of this clonotype. The rearrangement uses TRBV5-5 and TRBJ2-3; no definite D call. Per the germline V gene, CDR1 is SGHKS and CDR2 is YYEKEE (reference sequence). V was clipped by 0 bases and J by 4 bases, with 6 bases between them. The CDR3 consists of 13 residues. CDR3 protein: CASSLGGPDTQYF. The CDR3 DNA reads as TGTGCCAGCAGCTTGGGAGGTCCAGATACGCAGTATTTT.

This clonotype appeared many times. This chain links TRBV10-3 with TRBJ2-3, with 10 positions matching TRBD2. CDR1 is ENHRY and CDR2 is SYGVKD in the germline V gene. The CDR3 runs 15 residues. The V segment lost 5 bases and the J segment 2 bases; nucleotides outside the gene matches: 4. The CDR3 here is CAISSTSGDTDTQYF. In nucleotides, the CDR3 is TGTGCCATCAGTAGTACTAGCGGGGACACAGATACGCAGTATTTT.

This clonotype was observed many times. The chain couples TRBV29-1 to TRBJ2-7; D call uncertain. Per germline, CDR1 SQVTM and CDR2 ANQGSEA. The CDR3 contains 11 residues. The V end lost 8 bases, the J end lost 3 bases, and 11 bases lay between the germline ends. The CDR3 here is CSTRTFYEQYF. CDR3 DNA: TGCAGCACCCGGACGTTCTACGAGCAGTACTTC.

This clonotype was recorded many times. The chain recombines TRBV7-3 with TRBJ2-1, with D perhaps matching TRBD1 or TRBD2 (5 bases each). Trimming took off 5 bases at V and 6 bases at J, with 17 bases between the two ends. This CDR3 comprises 15 residues. CDR1 and CDR2 (germline): SGHTA, FQGTGA. DNA for the CDR3: TGTGCCAGCAGCCAATTGGGGCAGGGAGTCAATGAGCAGTTCTTC. Its protein product is CASSQLGQGVNEQFF.

At least ten counts were recorded for this clonotype. The rearrangement uses TRBV5-1 and TRBJ1-6, with D uncertain. The CDR3 contains 14 residues. Germline CDR1 and CDR2: SGHRS and YFSETQ. Trimming cost V 0 bases and J 7 bases, with 8 bases left between them. The CDR3 loop is CASSLGAANSPLHF. CDR3 DNA: TGCGCCAGCAGCTTGGGGGCCGCAAATTCACCCCTCCACTTT.

This clonotype occurred many times. The genes are TRBV5-5 and TRBJ2-1; D not resolved. The CDR3 sequence is 13 residues long. Between the trimmed V and J ends, which lost 0 bases and 4 bases, there was a span of 5 bases. Germline V lookup: CDR1 SGHKS, CDR2 YYEKEE (reference sequence). CDR3 amino acids: CASSLGVYNEQFF. CDR3 in DNA: TGTGCCAGCAGCTTGGGAGTGTACAATGAGCAGTTCTTC.

At least ten counts were recorded for this clonotype. The chain couples TRBV10-2 to TRBJ2-7; 10 bases map to TRBD1. With V trimmed by 2 bases and J by 5 bases, 3 bases remained unmatched. The CDR3 length is 14 residues. CDR1 and CDR2 from the germline V gene are WSHSY and SAAADI. CDR3 amino acids: CASSEDRGLDEQYF. The DNA of the CDR3 is TGCGCCAGCAGTGAGGACAGGGGGCTTGACGAGCAGTACTTC.